These 25 T cell receptor beta chains originate from one sample sequenced in a study of blood T cell repertoires in COVID-19. Generated by immunoSEQ multiplex PCR, the TCRdb table keeps only in-frame clones and is missing some. The sample includes about 150,000 clones, more than 80% seen only once; the top ten take around 3.3%. Sequencing was carried out using peripheral blood. Receptors originate from a woman aged 55-70 years with active COVID-19.

The chain couples TRBV5-1 to TRBJ2-1, with 8 bases aligning to TRBD1. Unmatched junction bases numbered 3, after V lost 0 bases and J lost 1 base. Germline assignment: CDR1 SGHRS and CDR2 YFSETQ. CDR3 length: 16 amino acids. CDR3 protein: CASSLVTGGSYNEQFF. DNA for the CDR3: TGCGCCAGCAGCTTGGTCACAGGGGGGTCCTACAATGAGCAGTTCTTC.

CDR3 amino acids: CASSVGLYQETQYF. CDR3 nucleotides: TGTGCCAGTAGTGTCGGTCTTTATCAAGAGACCCAGTACTTC. This rearrangement joins TRBV19 to TRBJ2-5; D gene unclear. Germline CDR1 and CDR2: LNHDA and SQIVND (reference sequence). The CDR3 is 14 amino acids. With 5 bases removed from V and 2 bases from J, the gap between germline ends came to 12 bases.

The chain is built from TRBV28 and TRBJ2-7, with 11 positions matching TRBD2. This CDR3 comprises 15 residues. V lost 5 bases to trimming and J lost 5 bases; unmatched junction nucleotides: 8. Germline assignment: CDR1 MDHEN and CDR2 SYDVKM. CDR3 DNA sequence: TGTGCCAGCAGTCCCCTAGCGGGAGGCCGCGACGAGCAGTACTTC. Translating it yields CASSPLAGGRDEQYF.

This clone has only one observation. This rearrangement joins TRBV11-2 to TRBJ1-4; 8 bases align to TRBD1. J gave up 5 bases and V 4 bases, and 3 bases lay outside the gene matches. Germline loops: CDR1 SGHAT, CDR2 FQNNGV. The CDR3 sequence is 14 residues long. DNA for the CDR3: TGTGCCAGCAGCTATACAGGGGGGAATGAAAAACTGTTTTTT. Residues: CASSYTGGNEKLFF.

The chain couples TRBV15 to TRBJ1-1; no clear D gene. Trimming pared 1 base from V and 2 bases from J, leaving 5 bases between. CDR1 is LNHNV and CDR2 is YYDKDF in the germline V gene (reference sequence). The CDR3 has 13 amino acids. The DNA for the CDR3 is TGTGCCACCAGCAGAGCCTTAAACACTGAAGCTTTCTTT. This translates into CATSRALNTEAFF.

The rearrangement uses TRBV27 and TRBJ2-6; 9 nucleotides line up with TRBD1. This CDR3 is built from 16 residues. In germline, CDR1 is MNHEY, CDR2 SMNVEV (reference sequence). After removal of 5 bases from V and 0 bases from J, the junction contained 2 bases not matched to a gene. This CDR3 reads CASSPTGGSGANVLTF. The CDR3, as DNA: TGTGCCAGCAGTCCGACAGGGGGCTCTGGGGCCAACGTCCTGACTTTC.

The chain employs TRBV7-9 and TRBJ2-2; TRBD2 matches at 11 bases. Germline V CDR1 and CDR2: SEHNR, FQNEAQ (reference sequence). Trimming removed 5 bases from V and 4 bases from J; junction bases left unmatched: 6. The length of the CDR3 is 16 residues. CDR3 sequence reads: CASSVLAGVITGELFF. The CDR3 nucleotides read TGTGCCAGCAGCGTACTAGCGGGAGTTATCACCGGGGAGCTGTTTTTT.

The CDR3 loop is CASSRGTSGIYEQYF. The CDR3 region has the DNA TGTGCCAGCAGCCGCGGGACTAGCGGGATCTACGAGCAGTACTTC. This chain links TRBV6-2 or TRBV6-3 with TRBJ2-7; 13 nucleotides agree with TRBD2. Unmatched junction bases numbered 5, after V lost 6 bases and J lost 3 bases. Germline V gene lookup returns CDR1 MNHEY and CDR2 SVGEGT. This CDR3 is built from 15 residues.

This clone was detected only a few times. The CDR3 region is CASSFRASGPLSSYNEQFF. CDR3 coding DNA: TGTGCCAGCAGCTTTAGGGCTAGCGGGCCCCTGAGCTCCTACAATGAGCAGTTCTTC. The genes are TRBV7-8 and TRBJ2-1; 8 positions match TRBD2. CDR3 length: 19 amino acids. Looked up from germline, CDR1 is SGHVS and CDR2 is FQNEAQ. The junction had 13 bases not matched to a gene; V was cut back by 3 bases and J by 0 bases.

V gene TRBV5-1 combines with J gene TRBJ2-5, with 11 bases lining up with TRBD2. The junction had 5 bases not matched to a gene; V was cut back by 4 bases and J by 3 bases. The CDR3 spans 15 residues. Germline V gives CDR1 SGHRS, CDR2 YFSETQ. The CDR3 protein is CASSVAGGPEETQYF. CDR3 nucleotides: TGCGCCAGCAGCGTAGCGGGAGGGCCCGAAGAGACCCAGTACTTC.

The chain uses TRBV27 and TRBJ1-1; D gene uncertain. Germline V CDR1 and CDR2: MNHEY, SMNVEV (reference sequence). The CDR3 is 15 amino acids. Trimming cost V 3 bases and J 1 base, with 12 bases left between them. The CDR3 loop is CASSFWGAENTEAFF. CDR3 sequence (DNA): TGTGCCAGCAGTTTTTGGGGAGCTGAGAACACTGAAGCTTTCTTT.

The gene calls are TRBV3-1 (or the pseudogene TRBV3-2) and TRBJ2-7, with 11 bases identical to TRBD2. With 4 bases clipped from V and 4 bases from J, the junction kept 6 bases outside the gene matches. The CDR3 is 15 amino acids. Germline loops: CDR1 LGHDT, CDR2 YNNKEL (reference sequence). The CDR3 DNA reads TGTGCCAGCAGCCCGACTAGCGGGACTCCTTACGAGCAGTACTTC. Protein: CASSPTSGTPYEQYF.

The V gene is TRBV6-2 or TRBV6-3, the J gene TRBJ1-5, with D possibly matching TRBD1 (6 bases). V gave up 0 bases and J gave up 4 bases, with 10 bases separating them. Germline CDR1 and CDR2: MNHEY and SVGEGT. This CDR3 has 15 amino acids. The CDR3 loop reads CASSYSQGRNQPQHF. CDR3 sequence (DNA): TGTGCCAGCAGTTACTCGCAGGGGCGGAATCAGCCCCAGCATTTT.

This sequence joins TRBV24-1 and TRBJ2-3; TRBD2 agrees at 8 bases. The V and J ends lost 7 bases and 3 bases, in that order; junction bases with no gene match: 5. CDR3 length: 14 amino acids. Germline CDR1 is KGHDR and CDR2 is SFDVKD. In nucleotides, the CDR3 is TGTGCCACCAGAAAACGGGAGGGGACAGATACGCAGTATTTT. Translation: CATRKREGTDTQYF.

This chain links TRBV4-3 with TRBJ1-6; no reliable D call. In germline, CDR1 is LGHNA, CDR2 YSLEER. Between the trimmed V and J ends, which lost 1 base and 0 bases, there was a span of 7 bases. This CDR3 comprises 16 residues. The CDR3 reads CASSQARSSYNSPLHF. CDR3 coding DNA: TGCGCCAGCAGCCAAGCCCGTAGCTCCTATAATTCACCCCTCCACTTT.

The chain carries TRBV19 and TRBJ2-2; 12 nucleotides line up with TRBD2. With 7 bases clipped from V and 7 bases from J, the junction kept 7 bases outside the gene matches. The CDR3 covers 15 residues. Germline assignment: CDR1 LNHDA and CDR2 SQIVND (reference sequence). As DNA, the CDR3 is TGTGCCAGTACCGAACTAGCGGGGGGTGGCGGGGAGCTGTTTTTT. This codes for CASTELAGGGGELFF.

The rearrangement uses TRBV5-5 and TRBJ1-2, with D unclear. Germline CDR1 is SGHKS and CDR2 is YYEKEE (reference sequence). Trimming removed 4 bases from V and 8 bases from J, with 21 bases in between. The CDR3 consists of 15 residues. CDR3 in DNA: TGTGCCAGCAGCGCCCCGTCAGGCCTGCTCGTGGGCTACACCTTC. Its protein product is CASSAPSGLLVGYTF.

The chain is built from TRBV5-1 and TRBJ1-6; TRBD1 agrees at 7 bases. V trimming: 2 bases; J trimming: 8 bases; junction bases outside the gene matches: 4. Germline V gene data show CDR1 as SGHRS and CDR2 as YFSETQ. This CDR3 has 14 amino acids. In DNA, the CDR3 is TGCGCCAGCAGCTTAGGGGGCCGGGATTCACCCCTCCACTTT. Encoded protein: CASSLGGRDSPLHF.

This chain uses TRBV27 with TRBJ2-2, with 7 bases fitting TRBD2. CDR1 MNHEY and CDR2 SMNVEV come from the germline V gene (reference sequence). The CDR3 has 16 amino acids. V shed 7 bases and J 4 bases; nucleotides not matched to a gene: 12. The DNA of the CDR3 is TGTGCCAGCAACCTATGGGCGGGAGCGGCCACCGGGGAGCTGTTTTTT. As protein: CASNLWAGAATGELFF.

This chain joins TRBV29-1 and TRBJ2-7; 13 bases agree with TRBD2. This CDR3 is 16 amino acids long. Trimming cost V 2 bases and J 7 bases; bases outside gene matches: 11. The germline V gene has CDR1 SQVTM and CDR2 ANQGSEA. CDR3 residues: CSVEKLGLAGAVEQYF. For the CDR3, the DNA is TGCAGCGTTGAAAAGCTCGGACTAGCGGGAGCGGTGGAGCAGTACTTC.

The genes are TRBV28 and TRBJ2-3; a weak D match, TRBD1 (6 bases). There are 16 residues in the CDR3. CDR1 MDHEN and CDR2 SYDVKM come from the germline V gene. Trimming took off 5 bases at V and 7 bases at J, with 22 bases between the two ends. The CDR3 region has the DNA TGTGCCAGCAGTCCCTCCAGGGGCTTTCATGCAAATACGCAGTATTTT. It translates to CASSPSRGFHANTQYF.

This clone was detected only a few times. The chain carries TRBV29-1 and TRBJ2-7; 13 nucleotides match TRBD2. The CDR3 is 13 residues long. V lost 7 bases and J lost 3; bases outside the gene matches: 3. From germline, CDR1 is SQVTM and CDR2 ANQGSEA. CDR3 sequence (DNA): TGCAGCGGGACTAGCGGGAGAGGCTACGAGCAGTACTTC. Its protein product is CSGTSGRGYEQYF.

The J gene is TRBJ2-1, the V gene TRBV7-2; 11 bases are shared with TRBD2. Germline CDR1 is SGHTA and CDR2 is FQGNSA. The CDR3 runs to 16 residues. The trim removed 1 base at V and 4 bases at J, leaving 3 bases unmatched. As DNA, the CDR3 is TGTGCCAGCAGCTTAGGTAGCGGGAGGGCGTACAATGAGCAGTTCTTC. Residues: CASSLGSGRAYNEQFF. Drawing the rest from reference TRBV7-2 and TRBJ2-1, the complete variable domain is GAGVSQSPSNKVTEKGKDVELRCDPISGHTALYWYRQSLGQGLEFLIYFQGNSAPDKSGLPSDRFSAERTGGSVSTLTIQRTQQEDSAVYLCASSLGSGRAYNEQFFGPGTRLTVL.

The gene calls are TRBV18 and TRBJ1-4; 7 bases match TRBD1. CDR1 KGHSH and CDR2 LQKENI come from the germline V gene. The CDR3 sequence is 16 residues long. Trimming took 0 bases from V and 2 from J; bases not matched to a gene: 3. This chain's CDR3 is CASSPPRGRTNEKLFF. CDR3 DNA: TGTGCCAGCTCACCACCGAGGGGGCGGACTAATGAAAAACTGTTTTTT.

The chain is built from TRBV5-5 and TRBJ2-5; tentative D call: TRBD1 (6 bases). Trimming removed 4 bases from V and 2 bases from J, with 12 bases in between. The CDR3 sequence is 14 residues long. Germline V gene lookup returns CDR1 SGHKS and CDR2 YYEKEE (reference sequence). CDR3 nucleotide sequence: TGTGCCAGCAGCCCCGGCAGGGGTCAAGAGACCCAGTACTTC. Translating it yields CASSPGRGQETQYF.